Shown below are 5 T cell receptor beta chains from a single sample sequenced in a study of blood T cell repertoires in COVID-19. The data were produced by immunoSEQ multiplex PCR, yet TCRdb's version contains in-frame clones alone and is incomplete. In the table there are roughly 250,000 clones, more than 75% of which are singletons. Sequenced sample: PBMCs or T cells enriched from blood (not recorded which). Receptors originate from a woman in her thirties or forties with acute COVID-19.

The V gene is TRBV11-3, the J gene TRBJ2-7, with 13 positions matching TRBD2. The CDR3 is 16 residues long. After removal of 4 bases from V and 2 bases from J, the junction contained 5 bases not matched to a gene. Germline V lookup: CDR1 SGHNT, CDR2 YENEEA. Here the CDR3 DNA reads TGTGCCAGCAGCTCCCAACTAGCGGGAGGGCCCTACGAGCAGTACTTC. As protein: CASSSQLAGGPYEQYF.

The chain joins TRBV15 to TRBJ2-5; 10 bases match TRBD2. CDR3 length: 16 amino acids. Germline CDR1 and CDR2: LNHNV and YYDKDF (reference sequence). With V trimmed by 1 base and J by 2 bases, 4 bases remained unmatched. The CDR3 loop reads CATSRGLAGDQETQYF. The CDR3 DNA is TGTGCCACCAGCAGAGGACTAGCGGGTGATCAAGAGACCCAGTACTTC.

This clone was observed a single time. The chain recombines TRBV11-1 with TRBJ2-3; maybe TRBD1 (6 bases). V was trimmed by 5 bases and J by 2 bases, leaving 11 bases between them. Germline-derived CDR1 and CDR2 are SGHAT and FQDESV (reference sequence). The CDR3 consists of 14 residues. CDR3 sequence reads: CASSRGTFTDTQYF. The CDR3 DNA is TGTGCCAGCAGCAGGGGGACCTTCACAGATACGCAGTATTTT. Together with reference TRBV11-1 and TRBJ2-3, the CDR3 gives the full variable domain: EAEVAQSPRYKITEKSQAVAFWCDPISGHATLYWYRQILGQGPELLVQFQDESVVDDSQLPKDRFSAERLKGVDSTLKIQPAELGDSAMYLCASSRGTFTDTQYFGPGTRLTVL.

The chain employs TRBV7-2 and TRBJ1-5; D is possibly TRBD1 (6 bases). Trimming removed 5 bases from V and 2 bases from J, with 13 bases in between. Germline-derived CDR1 and CDR2 are SGHTA and FQGNSA. CDR3 length equals 15 residues. CDR3 bases: TGTGCCAGCAGCCTAGGGGGGGGTGGCAATCAGCCCCAGCATTTT. Amino acids: CASSLGGGGNQPQHF.

This chain connects TRBV6-5 to TRBJ2-1; D gene uncertain. The CDR3 sequence is 13 residues long. V dropped 2 bases and J dropped 5 bases, with 7 bases sitting between them. Germline V CDR1 and CDR2: MNHEY, SVGAGI. The CDR3 coding sequence is TGTGCCAGCAGTTACGCTCTAAACAATGAGCAGTTCTTC. Translation gives CASSYALNNEQFF.